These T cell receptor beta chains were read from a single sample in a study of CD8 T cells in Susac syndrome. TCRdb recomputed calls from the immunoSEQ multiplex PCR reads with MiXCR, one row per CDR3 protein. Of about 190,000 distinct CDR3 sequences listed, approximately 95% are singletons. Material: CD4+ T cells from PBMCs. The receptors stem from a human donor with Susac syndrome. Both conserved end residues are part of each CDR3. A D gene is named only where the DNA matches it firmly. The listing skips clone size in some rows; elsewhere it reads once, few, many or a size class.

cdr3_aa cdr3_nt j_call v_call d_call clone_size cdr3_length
CASSLAGTSNQPQHF TGTGCCAGCAGCTTAGCAGGAACTAGCAATCAGCCCCAGCATTTT TRBJ1-5 TRBV7-2 - - 15
CATTNNQRGYTF TGCGCCACCACCAACAACCAGCGTGGCTACACCTTC TRBJ1-2 TRBV4-1 - - 12
CASSPQGRSKTQYF TGTGCCAGCAGCCCACAGGGGAGGAGTAAGACCCAGTACTTC TRBJ2-5 TRBV7-3 - - 14
CASSNYGTPYNEQFF TGTGCCAGCAGCAATTACGGGACTCCATACAATGAGCAGTTCTTC TRBJ2-1 TRBV13 - - 15
CASSLGTSGGEQFF TGTGCCAGCAGCCTCGGGACTAGCGGGGGGGAGCAGTTCTTC TRBJ2-1 TRBV7-3 TRBD2 few 14
CASSFLVETQYF TGTGCCAGCAGCTTTTTGGTAGAGACCCAGTACTTC TRBJ2-5 TRBV7-8 - - 12
CASSDQGRNQPQHF TGTGCCAGCAGTGACCAGGGCCGCAATCAGCCCCAGCATTTT TRBJ1-5 TRBV25-1 - - 14
CAWALLPSEANVLTF TGTGCCTGGGCTCTGTTACCCTCTGAGGCCAACGTCCTGACTTTC TRBJ2-6 TRBV30 - - 15
CASSLARGGFSNQPQHF TGTGCCAGCAGCTTGGCCAGGGGCGGATTTAGCAATCAGCCCCAGCATTTT TRBJ1-5 TRBV5-4 - once 17
CASSYGTGAYNEQFF TGTGCCAGCAGTTACGGGACAGGGGCCTACAATGAGCAGTTCTTC TRBJ2-1 TRBV6-6 TRBD1 - 15
CASSHEETQYF TGTGCCAGCAGCCATGAGGAGACCCAGTACTTC TRBJ2-5 TRBV4-2 - - 11
CASSPGFSVYGYTF TGTGCCAGCAGTCCAGGGTTTTCGGTATATGGCTACACCTTC TRBJ1-2 TRBV7-9 - - 14
CASSAQGSISPLHF TGTGCCAGTAGTGCACAGGGTTCTATATCACCCCTCCACTTT TRBJ1-6 TRBV19 - - 14
CASSRLPGQGDYGYTF TGTGCCAGCAGTCGACTACCGGGACAGGGTGACTATGGCTACACCTTC TRBJ1-2 TRBV14 TRBD1 once 16
CAWSSGQLNEKLFF TGTGCCTGGAGTTCGGGACAGCTAAATGAAAAACTGTTTTTT TRBJ1-4 TRBV30 TRBD1 - 14
CASRTSQGSYGYTF TGCGCCAGCAGAACCTCACAGGGGTCCTATGGCTACACCTTC TRBJ1-2 TRBV5-1 TRBD1 - 14
CAWSVAPSNEKLFF TGTGCCTGGAGTGTAGCCCCGTCAAATGAAAAACTGTTTTTT TRBJ1-4 TRBV30 - - 14
CSVEKVSGGQYF TGCAGCGTTGAAAAAGTTTCCGGTGGGCAGTATTTT TRBJ2-3 TRBV29-1 - - 12
CSAREPTGISEQYF TGCAGTGCTAGAGAACCGACAGGGATTAGCGAGCAGTACTTC TRBJ2-7 TRBV20-1 TRBD1 - 14
CASSSGQATGELFF TGCGCCAGCAGCTCAGGACAGGCGACCGGGGAGCTGTTTTTT TRBJ2-2 TRBV5-1 TRBD1 - 14
CASSLEQGEGTDTQYF TGTGCCAGCAGCTTGGAACAGGGAGAGGGGACAGATACGCAGTATTTT TRBJ2-3 TRBV5-6 - - 16
CASSIYTPTGGYTF TGTGCCAGTAGTATTTACACGCCCACGGGAGGCTACACCTTC TRBJ1-2 TRBV19 - - 14
CASSLAGAQGNTIYF TGCGCCAGCAGCTTGGCTGGGGCCCAAGGAAACACCATATATTTT TRBJ1-3 TRBV5-1 - - 15
CASSQGQGEETQYF TGTGCCAGCAGCCAAGGGCAGGGTGAAGAGACCCAGTACTTC TRBJ2-5 TRBV4-2 - - 14
CASSLGTNNEQFF TGCGCCAGCAGCCTAGGGACCAACAATGAGCAGTTCTTC TRBJ2-1 TRBV5-1 - - 13
CASSQEGGDGVQYF TGTGCCAGCAGCCAGGAGGGGGGGGATGGCGTGCAGTACTTC TRBJ2-7 TRBV4-2 - - 14
CASSYPGANTGELFF TGTGCCAGCAGCTACCCGGGGGCCAACACCGGGGAGCTGTTTTTT TRBJ2-2 TRBV7-9 - - 15